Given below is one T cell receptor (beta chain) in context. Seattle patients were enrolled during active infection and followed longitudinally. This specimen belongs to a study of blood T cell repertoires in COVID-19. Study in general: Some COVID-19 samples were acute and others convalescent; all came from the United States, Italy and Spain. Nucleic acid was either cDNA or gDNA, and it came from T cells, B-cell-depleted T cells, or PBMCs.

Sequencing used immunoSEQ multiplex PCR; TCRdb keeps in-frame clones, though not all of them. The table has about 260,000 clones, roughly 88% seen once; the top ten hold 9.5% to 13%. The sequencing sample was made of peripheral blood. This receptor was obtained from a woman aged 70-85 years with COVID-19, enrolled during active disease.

CDR3: CAWSATLAGGNEQFF. The CDR3 DNA sequence: TGTGCCTGGAGCGCCACGCTAGCGGGAGGCAATGAGCAGTTCTTC. V is TRBV30 and J is TRBJ2-1; TRBD2 aligns across 11 bases. This CDR3 contains 15 residues. After removal of 3 bases from V and 6 bases from J, the junction contained 7 bases not matched to a gene. CDR1 and CDR2 from the germline V gene are GTSNPN and SVGIG (reference sequence).